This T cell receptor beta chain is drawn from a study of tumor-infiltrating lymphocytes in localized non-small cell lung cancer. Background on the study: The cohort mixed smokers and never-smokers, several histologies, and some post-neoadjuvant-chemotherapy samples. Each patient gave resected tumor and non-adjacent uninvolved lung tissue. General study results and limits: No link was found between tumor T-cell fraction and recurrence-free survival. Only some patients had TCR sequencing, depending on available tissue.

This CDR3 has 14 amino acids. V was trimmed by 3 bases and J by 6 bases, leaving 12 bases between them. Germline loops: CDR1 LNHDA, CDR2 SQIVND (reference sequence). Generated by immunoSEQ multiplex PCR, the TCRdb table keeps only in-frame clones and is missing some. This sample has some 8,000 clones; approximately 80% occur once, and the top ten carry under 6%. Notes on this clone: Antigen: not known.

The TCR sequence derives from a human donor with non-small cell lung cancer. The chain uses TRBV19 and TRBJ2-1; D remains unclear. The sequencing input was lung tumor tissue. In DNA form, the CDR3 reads TGTGCCAGTAGTATGTGGGTATGGTTCAATGAGCAGTTCTTC. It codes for CASSMWVWFNEQFF. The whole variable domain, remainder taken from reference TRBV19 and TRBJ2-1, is DGGITQSPKYLFRKEGQNVTLSCEQNLNHDAMYWYRQDPGQGLRLIYYSQIVNDFQKGDIAEGYSVSREKKESFPLTVTSAQKNPTAFYLCASSMWVWFNEQFFGPGTRLTVL.